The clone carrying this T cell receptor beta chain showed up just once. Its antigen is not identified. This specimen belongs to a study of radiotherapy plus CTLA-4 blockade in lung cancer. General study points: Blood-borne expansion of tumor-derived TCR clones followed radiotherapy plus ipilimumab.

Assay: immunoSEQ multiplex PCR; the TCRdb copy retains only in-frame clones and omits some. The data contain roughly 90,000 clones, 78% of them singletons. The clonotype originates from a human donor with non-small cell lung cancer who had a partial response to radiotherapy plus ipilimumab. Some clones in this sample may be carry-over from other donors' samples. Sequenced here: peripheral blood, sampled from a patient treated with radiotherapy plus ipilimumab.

The CDR3 loop is CASRQQEITGELFF. In nucleotides, the CDR3 is TGTGCCAGCAGGCAACAGGAGATTACCGGGGAGCTGTTTTTT. The chain carries TRBV11-3 and TRBJ2-2; possibly TRBD1 for D (5 bases). The CDR3 length is 14 residues. Germline loops: CDR1 SGHNT, CDR2 YENEEA. Trimming removed 6 bases from V and 5 bases from J, with 13 bases in between.